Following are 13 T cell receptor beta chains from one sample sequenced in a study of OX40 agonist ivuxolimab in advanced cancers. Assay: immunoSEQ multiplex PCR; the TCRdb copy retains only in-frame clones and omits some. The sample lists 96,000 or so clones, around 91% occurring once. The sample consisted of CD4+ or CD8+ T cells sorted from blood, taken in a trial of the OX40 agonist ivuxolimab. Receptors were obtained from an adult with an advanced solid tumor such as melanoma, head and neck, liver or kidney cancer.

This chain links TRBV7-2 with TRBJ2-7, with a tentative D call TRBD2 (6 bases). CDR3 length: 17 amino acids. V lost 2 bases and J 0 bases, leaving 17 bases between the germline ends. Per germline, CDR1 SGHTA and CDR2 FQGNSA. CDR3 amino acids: CASSLSVRRGLSYEQYF. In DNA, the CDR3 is TGTGCCAGCAGCTTATCAGTACGGCGGGGCCTCTCCTACGAGCAGTACTTC.

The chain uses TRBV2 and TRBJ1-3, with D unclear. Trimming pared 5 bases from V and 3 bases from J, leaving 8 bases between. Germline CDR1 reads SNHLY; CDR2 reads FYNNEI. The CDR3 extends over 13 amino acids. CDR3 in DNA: TGTGCCAGCAGTCCCTTAATTGGAAACACCATATATTTT. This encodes CASSPLIGNTIYF.

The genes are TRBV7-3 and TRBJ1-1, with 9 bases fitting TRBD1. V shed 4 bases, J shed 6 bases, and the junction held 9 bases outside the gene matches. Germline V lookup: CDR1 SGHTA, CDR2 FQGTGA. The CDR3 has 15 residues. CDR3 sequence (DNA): TGTGCCAGCAGCTCAACCGGGACAGGGAGAGCTGAAGCTTTCTTT. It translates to CASSSTGTGRAEAFF.

CDR3 residues: CASSKGLAGEHYNEQFF. CDR3 coding DNA: TGCGCCAGCAGCAAGGGACTAGCGGGGGAACATTACAATGAGCAGTTCTTC. This chain connects TRBV5-1 to TRBJ2-1; 14 positions agree with TRBD2. J was trimmed by 4 bases and V by 4 bases; bases with no gene match: 7. Germline V gene lookup returns CDR1 SGHRS and CDR2 YFSETQ. This CDR3 is built from 17 residues.

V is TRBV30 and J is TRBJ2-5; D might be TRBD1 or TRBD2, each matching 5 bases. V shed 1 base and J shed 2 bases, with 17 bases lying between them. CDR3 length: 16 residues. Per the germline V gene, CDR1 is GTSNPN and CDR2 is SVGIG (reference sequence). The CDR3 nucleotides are TGTGCCTGGAGTGGGGGGAACAGAGTCGTTCAAGAGACCCAGTACTTC. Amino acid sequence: CAWSGGNRVVQETQYF.

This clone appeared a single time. CDR3 protein: CASSQGAGEGYGYTF. The CDR3 region has the DNA TGTGCCAGCAGCCAAGGGGCAGGGGAAGGCTATGGCTACACCTTC. The chain employs TRBV4-2 and TRBJ1-2; perhaps TRBD1 as D (6 bases). The V gene lost 1 base and the J gene lost 4 bases, with 13 bases spanning the gap. The germline gives CDR1 LGHNA, CDR2 YNFKEQ. The length of the CDR3 is 15 residues.

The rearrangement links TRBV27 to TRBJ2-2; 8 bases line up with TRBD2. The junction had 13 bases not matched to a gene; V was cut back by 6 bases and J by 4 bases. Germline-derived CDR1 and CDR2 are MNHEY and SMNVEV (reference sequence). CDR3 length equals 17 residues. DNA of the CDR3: TGTGCCAGCAGCCTGGTTCCAGCGGGAGTACCCACCGGGGAGCTGTTTTTT. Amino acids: CASSLVPAGVPTGELFF.

Here the CDR3 reads CASSSRTDKSYGYTF. CDR3 in DNA: TGTGCCAGCAGTTCTCGGACAGATAAATCCTATGGCTACACCTTC. This sequence joins TRBV6-5 and TRBJ1-2; maybe TRBD1 (6 bases). This CDR3 contains 15 residues. CDR1 and CDR2 from the germline V gene are MNHEY and SVGAGI. V dropped 4 bases and J dropped 4 bases, with 16 bases sitting between them.

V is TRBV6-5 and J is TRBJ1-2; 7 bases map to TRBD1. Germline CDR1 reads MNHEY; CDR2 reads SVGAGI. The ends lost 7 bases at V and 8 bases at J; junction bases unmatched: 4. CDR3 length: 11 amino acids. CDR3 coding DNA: TGTGCCAGCAAGTGGACAGGCGGCTACACCTTC. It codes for CASKWTGGYTF.

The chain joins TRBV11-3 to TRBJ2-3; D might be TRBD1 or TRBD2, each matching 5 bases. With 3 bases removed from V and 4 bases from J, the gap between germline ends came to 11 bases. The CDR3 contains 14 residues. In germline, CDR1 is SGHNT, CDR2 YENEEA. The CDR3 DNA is TGTGCCAGCAGCTTGGGTGGGACCCCAGATACGCAGTATTTT. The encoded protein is CASSLGGTPDTQYF.

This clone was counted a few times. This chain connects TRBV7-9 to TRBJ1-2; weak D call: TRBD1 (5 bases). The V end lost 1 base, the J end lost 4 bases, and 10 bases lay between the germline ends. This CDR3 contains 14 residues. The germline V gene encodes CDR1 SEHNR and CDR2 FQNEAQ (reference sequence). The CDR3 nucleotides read TGTGCCAGCAGCTTAGTCGGGGGAAGCTATGGCTACACCTTC. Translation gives CASSLVGGSYGYTF.

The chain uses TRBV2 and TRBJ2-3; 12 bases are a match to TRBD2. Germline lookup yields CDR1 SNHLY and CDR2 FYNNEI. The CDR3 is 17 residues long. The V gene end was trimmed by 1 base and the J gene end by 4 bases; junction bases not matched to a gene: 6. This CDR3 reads CASSEVPGLAGPDTQYF. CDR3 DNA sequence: TGTGCCAGCAGTGAAGTCCCAGGACTAGCGGGGCCAGATACGCAGTATTTT.

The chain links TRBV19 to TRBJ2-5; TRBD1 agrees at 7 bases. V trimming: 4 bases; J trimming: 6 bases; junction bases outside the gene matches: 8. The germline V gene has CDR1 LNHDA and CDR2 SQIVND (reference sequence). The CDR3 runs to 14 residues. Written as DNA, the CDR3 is TGTGCCAGTAGTACCCGAGGGGGCGAACAGACCCAGTACTTC. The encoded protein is CASSTRGGEQTQYF.